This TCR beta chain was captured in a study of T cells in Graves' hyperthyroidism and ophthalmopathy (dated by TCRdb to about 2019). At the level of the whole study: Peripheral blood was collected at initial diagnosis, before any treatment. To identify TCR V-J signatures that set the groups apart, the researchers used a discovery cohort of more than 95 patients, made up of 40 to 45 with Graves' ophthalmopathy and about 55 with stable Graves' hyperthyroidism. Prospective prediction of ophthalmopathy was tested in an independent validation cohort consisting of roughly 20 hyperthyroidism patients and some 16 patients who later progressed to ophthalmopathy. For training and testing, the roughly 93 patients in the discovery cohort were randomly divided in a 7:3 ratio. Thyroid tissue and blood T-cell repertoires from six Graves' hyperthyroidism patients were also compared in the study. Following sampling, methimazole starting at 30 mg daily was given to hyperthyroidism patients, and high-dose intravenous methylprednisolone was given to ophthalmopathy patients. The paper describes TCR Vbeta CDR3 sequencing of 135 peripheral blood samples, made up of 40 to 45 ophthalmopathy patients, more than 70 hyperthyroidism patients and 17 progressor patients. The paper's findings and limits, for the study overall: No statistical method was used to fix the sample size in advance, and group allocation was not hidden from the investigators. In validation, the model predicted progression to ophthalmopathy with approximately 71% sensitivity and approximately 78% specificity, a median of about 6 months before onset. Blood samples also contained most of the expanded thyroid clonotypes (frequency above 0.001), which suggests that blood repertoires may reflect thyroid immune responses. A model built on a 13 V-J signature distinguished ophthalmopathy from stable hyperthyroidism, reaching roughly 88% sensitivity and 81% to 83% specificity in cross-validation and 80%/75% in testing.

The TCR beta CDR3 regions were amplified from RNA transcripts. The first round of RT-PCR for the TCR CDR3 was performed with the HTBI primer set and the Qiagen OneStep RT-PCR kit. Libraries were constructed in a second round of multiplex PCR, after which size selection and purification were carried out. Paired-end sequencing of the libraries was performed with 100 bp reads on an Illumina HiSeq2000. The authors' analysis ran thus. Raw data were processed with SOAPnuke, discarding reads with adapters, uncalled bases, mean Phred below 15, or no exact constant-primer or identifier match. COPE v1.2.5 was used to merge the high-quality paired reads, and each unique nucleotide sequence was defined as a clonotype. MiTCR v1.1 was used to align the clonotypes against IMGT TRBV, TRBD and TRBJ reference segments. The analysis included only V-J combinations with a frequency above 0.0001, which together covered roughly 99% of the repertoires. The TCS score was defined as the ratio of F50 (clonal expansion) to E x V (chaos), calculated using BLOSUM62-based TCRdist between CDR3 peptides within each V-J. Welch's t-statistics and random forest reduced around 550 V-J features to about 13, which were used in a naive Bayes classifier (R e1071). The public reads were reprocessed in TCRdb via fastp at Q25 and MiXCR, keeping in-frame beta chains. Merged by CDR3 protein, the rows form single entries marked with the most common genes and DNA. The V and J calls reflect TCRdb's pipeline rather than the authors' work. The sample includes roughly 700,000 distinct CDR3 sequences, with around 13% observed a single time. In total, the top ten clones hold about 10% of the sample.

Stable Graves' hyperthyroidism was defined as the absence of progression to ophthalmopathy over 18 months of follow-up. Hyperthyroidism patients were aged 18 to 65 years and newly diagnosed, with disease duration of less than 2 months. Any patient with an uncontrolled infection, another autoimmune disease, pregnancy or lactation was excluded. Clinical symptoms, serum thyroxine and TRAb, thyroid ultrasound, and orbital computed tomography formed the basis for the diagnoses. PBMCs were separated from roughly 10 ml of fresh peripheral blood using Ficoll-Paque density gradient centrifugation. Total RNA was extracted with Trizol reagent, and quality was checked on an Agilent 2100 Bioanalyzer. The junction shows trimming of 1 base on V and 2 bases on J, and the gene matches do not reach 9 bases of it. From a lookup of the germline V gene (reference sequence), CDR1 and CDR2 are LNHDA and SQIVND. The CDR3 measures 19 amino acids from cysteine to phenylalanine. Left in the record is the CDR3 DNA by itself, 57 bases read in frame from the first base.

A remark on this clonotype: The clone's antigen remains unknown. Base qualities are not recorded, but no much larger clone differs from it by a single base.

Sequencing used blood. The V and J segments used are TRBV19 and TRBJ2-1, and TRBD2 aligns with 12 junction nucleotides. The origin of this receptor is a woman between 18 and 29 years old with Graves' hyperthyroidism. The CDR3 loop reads CASSIAPPGLAGPYNEQFF. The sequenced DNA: TGTGCCAGTAGTATAGCCCCGCCGGGACTAGCGGGCCCCTACAATGAGCAGTTCTTC.